The 29 T cell receptor beta chains below were found in one sample sequenced in a study of response to subunit inactivated influenza vaccine. TCRdb used MiXCR to reprocess the RT-PCR reads, holding one entry per CDR3 protein. The table records fewer than 700,000 distinct CDR3 sequences, roughly 13% of them present only once. The sample here was PBMCs from blood, taken about 6 weeks after vaccination. The receptor source for this set is a man aged 50 or older who received an inactivated influenza vaccine.

A few counts support this clonotype. V and J are TRBV29-1 and TRBJ2-3, with 7 bases identical to TRBD1. V dropped 5 bases and J dropped 5; count of bases not matched to a gene: 10. The length of the CDR3 is 14 residues. In germline, CDR1 is SQVTM, CDR2 ANQGSEA. CDR3: CSVFTGAGLDTQYF. In nucleotides, the CDR3 is TGCAGCGTTTTCACAGGGGCCGGGCTAGATACGCAGTATTTT.

The chain has TRBV7-2 and TRBJ2-2, with a weak D call TRBD2 (6 bases). The CDR3 spans 20 residues. Germline V CDR1 and CDR2: SGHTA, FQGNSA. The V end lost 0 bases, the J end lost 6 bases, and 26 bases lay between the germline ends. The CDR3 protein is CASSLAPWTGGFGNSGELFF. In DNA form, the CDR3 reads TGTGCCAGCAGCTTAGCACCCTGGACCGGGGGTTTTGGTAATTCCGGGGAGCTGTTTTTT.

This clonotype was observed a handful of times. The chain uses TRBV12-3 or TRBV12-4 and TRBJ2-4; 7 nucleotides line up with TRBD2. The ends lost 8 bases at V and 0 bases at J; junction bases unmatched: 7. This CDR3 is 15 amino acids long. CDR3 sequence reads: CASGTNLLAKNIQYF. The CDR3 coding sequence is TGTGCCAGCGGGACTAACCTACTAGCCAAAAACATTCAGTACTTC.

This chain connects TRBV27 to TRBJ2-7; TRBD1 aligns across 10 bases. This CDR3 has 15 amino acids. V lost 5 bases and J lost 2; bases outside the gene matches: 6. Per germline, CDR1 MNHEY and CDR2 SMNVEV (reference sequence). The CDR3 region has the DNA TGTGCCAGCAGTCCGGGACAGGGGTCTACCTACGAGCAGTACTTC. Translating gives CASSPGQGSTYEQYF.

The V gene is TRBV7-2, the J gene TRBJ2-7; perhaps TRBD2 as D (5 bases). The V end was cut by 5 bases, the J end by 0 bases, with 17 bases between. CDR1 SGHTA and CDR2 FQGNSA come from the germline V gene. This CDR3 comprises 16 residues. The CDR3 is CASSPEGAPLSYEQYF. The CDR3 coding sequence is TGTGCCAGCAGCCCAGAGGGAGCACCTCTCTCCTACGAGCAGTACTTC.

This clonotype has more than one count but fewer than ten. The junction shows a germline mismatch at one end, possibly a read error. This chain links TRBV5-1 with TRBJ2-3; D call uncertain. The CDR3 runs to 12 residues. The germline V gene has CDR1 SGHRS and CDR2 YFSETQ. CDR3 DNA: TGCGCCAGCAGATTGGGCCCAGATACGCAGTATTTT. Protein: CASRLGPDTQYF.

This clonotype was observed once. The rearrangement uses TRBV5-6 and TRBJ1-5, with 8 bases that match TRBD1. The trim removed 3 bases at V and 7 bases at J, leaving 3 bases unmatched. The CDR3 totals 13 residues. Germline assignment: CDR1 SGHDT and CDR2 YYEEEE. In DNA form, the CDR3 reads TGTGCCAGCAGCTGGGACAGGCGGCAGCCCCAGCATTTT. Translating gives CASSWDRRQPQHF.

At least ten counts were recorded for this clonotype. V and J are TRBV10-3 and TRBJ2-3; TRBD1 might be the D (5 bases). CDR1 and CDR2 from the germline V gene are ENHRY and SYGVKD. The CDR3 runs 12 residues. V was clipped by 4 bases and J by 4 bases, with 6 bases between them. The CDR3 DNA follows: TGTGCCATCAGTGGGGGCCCAGATACGCAGTATTTT. Its translation: CAISGGPDTQYF.

The table lists this clonotype with many counts. The genes are TRBV29-1 and TRBJ2-3; D ambiguous. The V and J ends lost 3 bases and 0 bases respectively, with 7 bases between them. Looked up from germline, CDR1 is SQVTM and CDR2 is ANQGSEA. The CDR3 contains 13 residues. The CDR3 sequence: CSVEATSTDTQYF. The CDR3, as DNA: TGCAGCGTTGAGGCAACTAGCACAGATACGCAGTATTTT.

This clonotype was detected a few times. J is TRBJ2-1 and V is TRBV12-3 or TRBV12-4, with 8 bases fitting TRBD2. This CDR3 comprises 14 residues. V gave up 6 bases and J gave up 6 bases; unmatched junction bases: 7. CDR3 sequence reads: CASSPTGTSNEQFF. CDR3 bases: TGTGCCAGCAGCCCAACCGGGACTAGCAATGAGCAGTTCTTC.

This clonotype has only a few counts. The J gene is TRBJ2-1, the V gene TRBV7-2, with 10 bases that match TRBD1. Germline CDR1 reads SGHTA; CDR2 reads FQGNSA. The CDR3 is 16 amino acids. J lost 7 bases, V lost 1 base, and 7 bases had no gene match. The CDR3 protein is CASSLGQGAFKNEQFF. The CDR3 bases are TGTGCCAGCAGCTTAGGACAGGGGGCTTTCAAAAATGAGCAGTTCTTC.

The table lists this clonotype with a few counts. V is TRBV6-2 or TRBV6-3 and J is TRBJ1-1; D perhaps matches TRBD1 (5 bases). Germline CDR1 and CDR2: MNHEY and SVGEGT. The V and J ends lost 6 bases and 0 bases respectively, with 20 bases between them. This CDR3 has 17 amino acids. The CDR3 loop is CASSPGHGTVMNTEAFF. The DNA of the CDR3 is TGTGCCAGCAGCCCAGGACACGGTACAGTCATGAACACTGAAGCTTTCTTT.

This clonotype was seen a few times. The V gene is TRBV4-3, the J gene TRBJ2-1; TRBD2 matches at 7 bases. V shed 1 base and J 6 bases; nucleotides not matched to a gene: 6. The CDR3 loop spans 15 amino acids. CDR1 is LGHNA, CDR2 YSLEER, per germline. The CDR3 spells CASSQGSLAGNEQFF. The CDR3 coding sequence is TGCGCCAGCAGCCAAGGATCCTTAGCGGGCAATGAGCAGTTCTTC.

V gene TRBV10-3 combines with J gene TRBJ2-7; D ambiguous. This CDR3 comprises 14 residues. Trimming stripped 3 bases from V and 3 bases from J, with 12 bases between. From germline, CDR1 is ENHRY and CDR2 SYGVKD. CDR3 nucleotide sequence: TGTGCCATCAGTGACCTTGGACGGCACTACGAGCAGTACTTC. Encoded protein: CAISDLGRHYEQYF.

V usage is TRBV5-5 and J usage is TRBJ2-3; tentatively, D is TRBD1 or TRBD2 (5 bases each). V lost 5 bases to trimming and J lost 0 bases, with 13 bases between them. Per germline, CDR1 SGHKS and CDR2 YYEKEE (reference sequence). This CDR3 has 15 residues. CDR3 sequence: CASRHPGQSTDTQYF. As DNA, the CDR3 is TGTGCCAGCAGACATCCGGGGCAAAGCACAGATACGCAGTATTTT.

This clonotype occurred a few times. The rearrangement links TRBV28 to TRBJ2-7; 10 bases align to TRBD2. The CDR3 is made up of 14 amino acids. Germline V gene lookup returns CDR1 MDHEN and CDR2 SYDVKM. Trimming at V came to 5 bases and at J to 4 bases, leaving 5 bases not matched to a gene. The CDR3 sequence: CASSTGTSEYEQYF. The CDR3 region has the DNA TGTGCCAGCAGTACCGGGACTAGCGAATACGAGCAGTACTTC.

This rearrangement joins TRBV12-3 or TRBV12-4 to TRBJ1-5; perhaps TRBD1 as D (5 bases). The CDR3 consists of 14 residues. Trimming took off 6 bases at V and 4 bases at J, with 13 bases between the two ends. DNA of the CDR3: TGTGCCAGCAGCGAGGGACTCCTGAATCAGCCCCAGCATTTT. Translating gives CASSEGLLNQPQHF.

Ten or more counts support this clonotype. The chain links TRBV20-1 to TRBJ2-7, with 12 bases matching TRBD2. V lost 3 bases, J lost 9 bases, and 9 bases stayed unmatched. The CDR3 is 14 residues long. CDR1 is DFQATT and CDR2 is SNEGSKA in the germline V gene (reference sequence). The CDR3 DNA reads TGCAGTGCTAGCCCAGGACTAGCGGGACAGGGGCAGTACTTC. Residues: CSASPGLAGQGQYF.

This clonotype was found many times. This chain links TRBV29-1 with TRBJ1-4; 9 nucleotides line up with TRBD1. J lost 7 bases, V lost 6 bases, and 9 bases had no gene match. The CDR3 runs to 14 residues. Germline V lookup: CDR1 SQVTM, CDR2 ANQGSEA. The CDR3 here is CSVHTGTGTEKLFF. The CDR3 nucleotides are TGCAGCGTGCATACCGGGACAGGGACTGAAAAACTGTTTTTT.

This clonotype showed up many times. This chain joins TRBV4-2 and TRBJ2-2; D is undetermined. Germline V gives CDR1 LGHNA, CDR2 YNFKEQ. V lost 1 base and J lost 5, with 8 bases in between. The CDR3 covers 14 residues. DNA for the CDR3: TGTGCCAGCAGCCAAGCCTATAGGACCGGGGAGCTGTTTTTT. Its protein product is CASSQAYRTGELFF.

This CDR3 is CASSYDPRGTGSYEQYF. DNA of the CDR3: TGTGCCAGCAGTTACGACCCCCGGGGGACGGGCTCCTACGAGCAGTACTTC. The chain carries TRBV6-5 and TRBJ2-7; a possible D gene is TRBD2 (6 bases). The V and J ends lost 2 bases and 0 bases respectively, with 17 bases between them. The CDR3 sequence is 17 residues long. Germline assignment: CDR1 MNHEY and CDR2 SVGAGI.

This clonotype was counted only a few times. The rearrangement links TRBV6-1 to TRBJ2-1; 10 bases align to TRBD1. Germline loops: CDR1 MNHNS, CDR2 SASEGT. CDR3 length equals 15 residues. The trim removed 8 bases at V and 5 bases at J, leaving 9 bases unmatched. CDR3 loop: CASSEPGTGDNEQFF. DNA of the CDR3: TGTGCCAGCTCTGAACCCGGGACAGGGGACAATGAGCAGTTCTTC.

This clonotype has ten or more counts. The chain carries TRBV7-2 and TRBJ2-1, with a weak D call TRBD2 (6 bases). Looked up from germline, CDR1 is SGHTA and CDR2 is FQGNSA. V was shortened by 4 bases and J by 3 bases, with 13 bases between the two germline ends. There are 15 residues in the CDR3. CDR3 sequence reads: CASSSTYGGYNEQFF. The CDR3, as DNA: TGTGCCAGCAGCTCCACTTACGGGGGCTACAATGAGCAGTTCTTC.

This clonotype was counted between two and nine times. The gene calls are TRBV18 and TRBJ2-7, with D perhaps matching TRBD1 (5 bases). The CDR3 is made up of 13 amino acids. V was shortened by 3 bases and J by 1 base, with 7 bases between the two germline ends. Germline values: CDR1 KGHSH, CDR2 LQKENI. CDR3 amino acids: CASSPTESYEQYF. The CDR3 region has the DNA TGTGCCAGCTCACCGACAGAATCCTACGAGCAGTACTTC.

A few counts support this clonotype. This chain uses TRBV20-1 with TRBJ2-1, with 9 bases identical to TRBD1. This CDR3 comprises 14 residues. V was pared by 5 bases and J by 6 bases, with 8 bases of the junction left unmatched. The V gene's germline CDR1 is DFQATT and CDR2 SNEGSKA (reference sequence). As DNA, the CDR3 is TGCAGTGCTGTGGGGGACAGGGTATTCAATGAGCAGTTCTTC. Translating it yields CSAVGDRVFNEQFF.

This clonotype was found a few times. The chain recombines TRBV12-3 or TRBV12-4 with TRBJ2-2; D remains ambiguous. CDR3 length equals 16 residues. Trimming stripped 3 bases from V and 0 bases from J, with 11 bases between. CDR3 amino acids: CASSFIETSNTGELFF. DNA of the CDR3: TGTGCCAGCAGTTTCATAGAGACCTCGAACACCGGGGAGCTGTTTTTT.

The chain joins TRBV29-1 to TRBJ2-7; a possible D gene is TRBD1 (6 bases). Trimming cost V 1 base and J 3 bases, with 16 bases left between them. CDR1 and CDR2 from the germline V gene are SQVTM and ANQGSEA. This CDR3 region has 15 residues. The CDR3 DNA reads TGCAGCGTTGAAGCAATCCTACAAGGGGGCTACGAGCAGTACTTC. It encodes CSVEAILQGGYEQYF.

This clonotype was counted only a few times. The chain has TRBV12-3 or TRBV12-4 and TRBJ2-5; D possibly corresponds to TRBD2 (7 bases). This CDR3 has 15 residues. V shed 7 bases and J shed 5 bases, with 20 bases lying between them. The CDR3 loop is CASKPGGGVWETQYF. In nucleotides, the CDR3 is TGTGCCAGCAAACCTGGAGGGGGGGTATGGGAGACCCAGTACTTC.

The V call is TRBV4-1, the J call TRBJ2-2, with D perhaps matching TRBD1 or TRBD2 (5 bases each). Germline loops: CDR1 MGHRA, CDR2 YSYEKL. Trimming left V 0 bases short and J 4 bases short, with 12 bases between. This CDR3 has 16 residues. CDR3 DNA sequence: TGCGCCAGCAGCCAAGATTTTCAGGGACGCACCGGGGAGCTGTTTTTT. Amino acids: CASSQDFQGRTGELFF.